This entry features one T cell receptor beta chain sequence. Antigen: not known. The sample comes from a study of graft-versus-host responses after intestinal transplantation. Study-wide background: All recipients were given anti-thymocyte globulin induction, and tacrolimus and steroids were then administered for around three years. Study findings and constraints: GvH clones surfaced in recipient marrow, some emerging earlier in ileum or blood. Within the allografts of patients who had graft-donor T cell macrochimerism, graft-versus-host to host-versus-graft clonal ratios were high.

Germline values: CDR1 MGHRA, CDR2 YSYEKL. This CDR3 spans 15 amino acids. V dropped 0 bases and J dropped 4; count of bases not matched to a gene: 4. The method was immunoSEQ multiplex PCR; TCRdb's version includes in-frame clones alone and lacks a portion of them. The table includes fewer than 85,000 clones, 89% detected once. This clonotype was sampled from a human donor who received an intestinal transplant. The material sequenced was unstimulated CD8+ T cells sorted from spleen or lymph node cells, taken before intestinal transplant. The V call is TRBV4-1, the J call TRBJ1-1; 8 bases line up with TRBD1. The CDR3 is CASSQEPGGPTEAFF. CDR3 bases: TGCGCCAGCAGCCAAGAACCAGGGGGCCCCACTGAAGCTTTCTTT.